The 27 T cell receptor beta chains below were found in one sample sequenced in a study of T cells after yellow fever vaccination. One entry per CDR3 protein results from TCRdb running MiXCR on the 5' RACE reads. The sample includes around 120,000 distinct CDR3 sequences, around 7.2% seen only once; the top ten take around 2.6%. This sample comprised CD4+ T cells sorted from PBMCs, obtained roughly 47 days after the first yellow fever vaccination. The receptor source for this set is a man aged 18 to 29 who received the YFV17D yellow fever vaccine.

Many counts were recorded for this clonotype. The V call is TRBV4-3, the J call TRBJ2-1; possibly TRBD1 for D (5 bases). The V end lost 4 bases, the J end lost 7 bases, and 17 bases lay between the germline ends. The germline gives CDR1 LGHNA, CDR2 YSLEER. The CDR3 totals 15 residues. The CDR3 region has the DNA TGCGCCAGCAGCCCGACAATTCAAAAGGGGAATGAGCAGTTCTTC. This encodes CASSPTIQKGNEQFF.

This clonotype was recorded many times. This chain joins TRBV5-8 and TRBJ2-7; the D gene is possibly TRBD1 (6 bases). With 0 bases removed from V and 2 bases from J, the gap between germline ends came to 12 bases. Germline CDR1 reads SGHTS; CDR2 reads YDEGEE. The CDR3 length is 15 residues. The CDR3: CASSLGMDRAYEQYV. The CDR3 DNA reads as TGTGCCAGCAGCTTGGGTATGGACAGAGCCTACGAGCAGTACGTC.

This clonotype was seen ten or more times. The rearrangement links TRBV20-1 to TRBJ1-6; possibly TRBD1 for D (5 bases). The CDR3 covers 15 residues. The V gene's germline CDR1 is DFQATT and CDR2 SNEGSKA (reference sequence). Trimming pared 3 bases from V and 7 bases from J, leaving 16 bases between. CDR3 DNA: TGCAGTGCTAGGAACCCGAGTGGGGGAAATTCACCCCTCCACTTT. Amino acids: CSARNPSGGNSPLHF.

Concerning this clonotype: This may be a read error: a much more frequent sequence differs by one nucleotide. The chain has TRBV5-4 and TRBJ2-2; D unresolved. Trimming took 4 bases from V and 7 from J, leaving 14 bases between them. In germline, CDR1 is SGHNT, CDR2 YYREEE (reference sequence). The CDR3 has 14 residues. The CDR3 nucleotides are TGTGCCAGCAGCAGTTATAACCTCAGCGGGGAGCTGTTTTTT. It specifies CASSSYNLSGELFF.

This clonotype appeared many times. This chain joins TRBV12-3 or TRBV12-4 and TRBJ2-7; tentatively, D is TRBD1 (6 bases). Trimming pared 2 bases from V and 4 bases from J, leaving 6 bases between. The CDR3 runs 12 residues. CDR3 bases: TGTGCCAGCAGTTTACAGGGGTACGAGCAGTACTTC. This sequence encodes CASSLQGYEQYF.

This clonotype came up many times. The J gene is TRBJ1-1, the V gene TRBV5-6; possible D gene TRBD1, 5 bases. V was shortened by 4 bases and J by 6 bases, with 22 bases between the two germline ends. Per the germline V gene, CDR1 is SGHDT and CDR2 is YYEEEE. The CDR3 runs to 16 residues. The CDR3 is CASSPTWAGNFPEAFF. The CDR3 DNA reads as TGTGCCAGCAGCCCGACGTGGGCAGGGAATTTCCCTGAAGCTTTCTTT.

This clonotype was detected ten times or more. The chain uses TRBV20-1 and TRBJ2-1, with D hard to call. The CDR3 is made up of 14 amino acids. V was clipped by 3 bases and J by 9 bases, with 18 bases between them. Germline lookup yields CDR1 DFQATT and CDR2 SNEGSKA (reference sequence). CDR3 in DNA: TGCAGTGCTAGTCGGGCCTCGAGTTCCAGTGAGCAGTTCTTC. Protein sequence: CSASRASSSSEQFF.

This clonotype was counted ten times or more. The V and J genes are TRBV5-1 and TRBJ1-1, with 8 bases matching TRBD1. The V and J ends lost 4 bases and 1 base, in that order; junction bases with no gene match: 6. Germline loops: CDR1 SGHRS, CDR2 YFSETQ. This CDR3 contains 15 residues. As DNA, the CDR3 is TGCGCCAGCAGCCCGACAGGGGTGGAGAACACTGAAGCTTTCTTT. As protein: CASSPTGVENTEAFF. Full variable domain (rest looked up from reference TRBV5-1 and TRBJ1-1): KAGVTQTPRYLIKTRGQQVTLSCSPISGHRSVSWYQQTPGQGLQFLFEYFSETQRNKGNFPGRFSGRQFSNSRSEMNVSTLELGDSALYLCASSPTGVENTEAFFGQGTRLTVV.

This clonotype came up a few times. The chain combines TRBV6-1 with TRBJ1-5, with a possible D match to TRBD1 (6 bases). CDR1 MNHNS and CDR2 SASEGT come from the germline V gene. V lost 2 bases and J lost 7, with 12 bases in between. There are 14 residues in the CDR3. The CDR3 loop is CASSEIGGGQPQHF. The DNA for the CDR3 is TGTGCCAGCAGTGAAATCGGGGGCGGGCAGCCCCAGCATTTT.

This clonotype was picked up many times. The V call is TRBV7-9, the J call TRBJ2-2; unclear D gene. The V end lost 5 bases, the J end lost 8 bases, and 3 bases lay between the germline ends. The length of the CDR3 is 10 residues. Germline CDR1 reads SEHNR; CDR2 reads FQNEAQ (reference sequence). The CDR3 DNA reads as TGTGCCAGCAGCCGGGGGGAGCTGTTTTTT. Protein product: CASSRGELFF.

This clonotype showed up many times. This rearrangement joins TRBV18 to TRBJ1-6; unclear D gene. CDR1 is KGHSH, CDR2 LQKENI, per germline. Trimming shortened V by 3 bases and J by 0 bases, and 9 bases separated the two germline ends. The CDR3 extends over 16 amino acids. CDR3 sequence: CASSPTRSSYNSPLHF. CDR3 in DNA: TGTGCCAGCTCACCGACCCGGAGCTCCTATAATTCACCCCTCCACTTT. Filled out from reference TRBV18 and TRBJ1-6, the complete variable domain reads NAGVMQNPRHLVRRRGQEARLRCSPMKGHSHVYWYRQLPEEGLKFMVYLQKENIIDESGMPKERFSAEFPKEGPSILRIQQVVRGDSAAYFCASSPTRSSYNSPLHFGNGTRLTVT.

A remark on this clonotype: A much larger clonotype is one base distant, so this may be a read error. The chain has TRBV6-1 and TRBJ2-2; 7 bases fit TRBD2. Germline V gives CDR1 MNHNS, CDR2 SASEGT. This CDR3 comprises 18 residues. In DNA form, the CDR3 reads TGTGCCAGCGGGGCGAGTAGCGGGCCCAGATGGGGCACCGGGAAGCTGTTTTTT. Protein sequence: CASGASSGPRWGTGKLFF.

This clonotype was picked up many times. The gene calls are TRBV28 and TRBJ1-6, with unresolved D. Germline V lookup: CDR1 MDHEN, CDR2 SYDVKM. The CDR3 sequence is 13 residues long. The V gene lost 0 bases and the J gene lost 9 bases, with 6 bases spanning the gap. Here the CDR3 reads CASSLWAGSPLHF. In DNA form, the CDR3 reads TGTGCCAGCAGTTTATGGGCGGGTTCACCCCTCCACTTT.

This clonotype was detected ten times or more. The chain is built from TRBV18 and TRBJ2-5; no clear D. CDR1 is KGHSH, CDR2 LQKENI, per germline. This CDR3 comprises 14 residues. The V and J ends lost 1 base and 2 bases respectively, with 8 bases between them. In DNA form, the CDR3 reads TGTGCCAGCTCACCACTAGATACACAAGAGACCCAGTACTTC. Its translation is CASSPLDTQETQYF.

This clonotype was seen repeatedly, ten times or more. The rearrangement uses TRBV4-3 and TRBJ2-1; 7 nucleotides match TRBD2. Germline loops: CDR1 LGHNA, CDR2 YSLEER. There are 13 residues in the CDR3. Trimming took 0 bases from V and 12 from J; bases not matched to a gene: 5. In DNA, the CDR3 is TGCGCCAGCAGCCAAGAGGGCGGGAGCAGGCAGTTCTTC. Its translation is CASSQEGGSRQFF.

This clonotype was observed at least ten times. The V gene is TRBV20-1, the J gene TRBJ2-1; possibly TRBD2 for D (7 bases). Trimming cost V 5 bases and J 6 bases, with 17 bases left between them. Germline values: CDR1 DFQATT, CDR2 SNEGSKA (reference sequence). This CDR3 comprises 14 residues. This CDR3 is CSASLGGRVNEQFF. CDR3 DNA: TGCAGTGCTTCGCTGGGGGGGCGGGTCAATGAGCAGTTCTTC.

In its sample, this clonotype was seen many times. This chain connects TRBV6-1 to TRBJ2-7; the match to TRBD2 covers 7 bases. Per germline, CDR1 MNHNS and CDR2 SASEGT. This CDR3 comprises 16 residues. J gave up 4 bases and V 6 bases, and 15 bases lay outside the gene matches. CDR3 protein: CASSLLGLGDSYEQYF. In DNA form, the CDR3 reads TGTGCCAGCAGCCTACTTGGACTAGGGGATTCTTACGAGCAGTACTTC.

This clonotype was seen ten or more times. The V and J genes are TRBV12-3 or TRBV12-4 and TRBJ2-2; possibly TRBD1 for D (5 bases). This CDR3 has 15 amino acids. Trimming left V 7 bases short and J 4 bases short, with 16 bases between. The CDR3 DNA is TGTGCCAGCACCTGGGGCCAATGGCGCACCGGGGAGCTGTTTTTT. This encodes CASTWGQWRTGELFF.

This chain uses TRBV25-1 with TRBJ2-1; 15 bases map to TRBD2. J lost 7 bases, V lost 7 bases, and 5 bases had no gene match. The CDR3 runs to 15 residues. CDR1 is MGHDK and CDR2 is SYGVNS in the germline V gene. The CDR3 sequence: CASNVGTSGGNEQFF. CDR3 DNA sequence: TGTGCCAGCAATGTAGGGACTAGCGGGGGGAATGAGCAGTTCTTC. The whole variable domain, filled in from reference TRBV25-1 and TRBJ2-1, reads EADIYQTPRYLVIGTGKKITLECSQTMGHDKMYWYQQDPGMELHLIHYSYGVNSTEKGDLSSESTVSRIRTEHFPLTLESARPSHTSQYLCASNVGTSGGNEQFFGPGTRLTVL.

This clonotype is classed as medium-sized (0.01 to 0.1%). The CDR3 coding sequence is TGTGCTACGGCGGGGGGGCCGGAGTCCAAAAACATTCAGTACTTC. This sequence encodes CATAGGPESKNIQYF. The chain links TRBV6-5 to TRBJ2-4, with 9 nucleotides matching TRBD2. The germline V gene encodes CDR1 MNHEY and CDR2 SVGAGI. The CDR3 extends over 15 amino acids.

In the case of this clonotype: This may stem from a read error, because a much larger clone lies one nucleotide away. The V and J genes are TRBV5-1 and TRBJ1-2; 9 bases match TRBD1. Germline V gives CDR1 SGHRS, CDR2 YFSETQ. The CDR3 contains 17 residues. The CDR3 sequence: CPSSEGTGQGLPYGYTF. DNA for the CDR3: TGCCCCAGCAGCGAGGGGACAGGGCAGGGACTCCCCTATGGCTACACCTTC.

In this sample, this clonotype turned up many times. J is TRBJ1-2 and V is TRBV20-1; D might be TRBD1 (5 bases). The germline CDR1 and CDR2 sequences are DFQATT and SNEGSKA (reference sequence). The V end lost 1 base, the J end lost 3 bases, and 12 bases lay between the germline ends. The CDR3 is 14 amino acids. CDR3 protein: CSARGSGIDYGYTF. The DNA for the CDR3 is TGCAGTGCTAGAGGGTCAGGGATCGACTATGGCTACACCTTC.

There are many counts of this clonotype. J is TRBJ2-7 and V is TRBV30; a possible D gene is TRBD2 (5 bases). In germline, CDR1 is GTSNPN, CDR2 SVGIG (reference sequence). The CDR3 totals 14 residues. Trimming shortened V by 2 bases and J by 1 base, and 12 bases separated the two germline ends. DNA of the CDR3: TGTGCCTGGAGTCCCCCGTCGGGATCCTACGAGCAGTACTTC. Translation: CAWSPPSGSYEQYF.

This clonotype was observed many times. The J gene is TRBJ2-3, the V gene TRBV4-3, with D tentatively TRBD2 (5 bases). V was clipped by 0 bases and J by 6 bases, with 16 bases between them. Germline assignment: CDR1 LGHNA and CDR2 YSLEER. This CDR3 comprises 16 residues. CDR3 region: CASSQDLSVGSDTQYF. Written as DNA, the CDR3 is TGCGCCAGCAGCCAAGATCTATCCGTTGGGAGTGATACGCAGTATTTT.

This clonotype has at least ten counts. The J gene is TRBJ2-5, the V gene TRBV12-3 or TRBV12-4; unclear D gene. The CDR3 totals 12 residues. V was clipped by 2 bases and J by 3 bases, with 4 bases between them. DNA for the CDR3: TGTGCCAGCAGTTTACAGGAAGAGACCCAGTACTTC. This gives the protein CASSLQEETQYF.

The sample holds many counts of this clonotype. This chain uses TRBV6-5 with TRBJ2-2, with D possibly TRBD1 on 6 matching bases. V lost 6 bases and J lost 7, with 15 bases in between. The germline V gene encodes CDR1 MNHEY and CDR2 SVGAGI. This CDR3 has 14 residues. The CDR3 bases are TGTGCCAGCAGCAGCACAGGGATCCACGGGGAGCTGTTTTTT. It specifies CASSSTGIHGELFF.

The table lists this clonotype with many counts. This chain links TRBV5-1 with TRBJ1-2; tentatively, D is TRBD1 (5 bases). V lost 2 bases and J lost 4, with 18 bases in between. The germline V gene encodes CDR1 SGHRS and CDR2 YFSETQ. The CDR3 loop spans 16 amino acids. Here the CDR3 DNA reads TGCGCCAGCAGCTTTGGGGACCACGACCTCCCCTATGGCTACACCTTC. Amino acid sequence: CASSFGDHDLPYGYTF.